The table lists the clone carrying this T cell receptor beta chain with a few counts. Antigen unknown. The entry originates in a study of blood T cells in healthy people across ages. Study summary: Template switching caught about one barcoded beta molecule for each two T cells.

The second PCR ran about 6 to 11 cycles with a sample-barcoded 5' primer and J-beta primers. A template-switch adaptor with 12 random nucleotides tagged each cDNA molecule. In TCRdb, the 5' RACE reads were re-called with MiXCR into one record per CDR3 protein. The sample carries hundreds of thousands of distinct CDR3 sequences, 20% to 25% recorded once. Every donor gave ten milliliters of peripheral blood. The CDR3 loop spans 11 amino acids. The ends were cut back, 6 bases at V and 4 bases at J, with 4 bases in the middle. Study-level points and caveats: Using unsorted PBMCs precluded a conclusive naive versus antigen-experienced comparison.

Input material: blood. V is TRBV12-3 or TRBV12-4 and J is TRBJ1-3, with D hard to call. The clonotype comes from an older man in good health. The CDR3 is CASRAGNTIYF. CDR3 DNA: TGTGCCAGCAGGGCAGGAAACACCATATATTTT.